This T cell receptor (beta chain) is from a study of T cell repertoires in aging, cancer and after chemotherapy. Study context: Patients with chronic lymphocytic leukemia were sampled before and after fludarabine- or bendamustine-based chemotherapy. The study's findings and limits: Across the chemotherapy interval, each cancer cohort showed higher median generation probability, suggesting thymic rebound.

CDR1 and CDR2 (germline): MDHEN, SYDVKM. V was trimmed by 2 bases and J by 3 bases, leaving 5 bases between them. The CDR3 is 13 residues long. A word on this clonotype: Its target is not known.

Rearranged V-D-J TRB sequences were amplified with a mixed TRB-A/B primer pool. TCRdb reprocessed the multiplex PCR reads via MiXCR and lists one record per CDR3 protein. The profile shows about 3,200 distinct CDR3 sequences, about a fifth of them singletons. TCR beta rearrangements were amplified from peripheral blood genomic DNA. The rearrangement uses TRBV28 and TRBJ1-5; D not certain. What was sequenced was blood. The sequence was collected from a human donor with a blood cancer. Written as DNA, the CDR3 is TGTGCCAGCAGTTTACCGGACAATCAGCCCCAGCATTTT. Protein product: CASSLPDNQPQHF.